What follows are 24 T cell receptor beta chains derived from one specimen sequenced in a study. Generated by immunoSEQ multiplex PCR, the TCRdb table keeps only in-frame clones and is missing some. The sample gives approximately 70,000 clones, 93% of which show up once; roughly 4% is in the top ten. The sequencing input was PBMCs. The receptor source for this set is a man in his forties or fifties with rheumatoid arthritis.

J is TRBJ2-3 and V is TRBV7-3, with TRBD2 matching over 8 bases. With V trimmed by 5 bases and J by 8 bases, 12 bases remained unmatched. CDR1 is SGHTA and CDR2 is FQGTGA in the germline V gene. This CDR3 contains 15 residues. The CDR3 DNA sequence: TGTGCCAGCAGCCCCAATGTGGGGGCGGGAGGTACGCAGTATTTT. As protein: CASSPNVGAGGTQYF.

The chain couples TRBV7-3 to TRBJ2-7, with TRBD2 matching 7 bases. The CDR3 totals 15 residues. Losses at the gene ends were 5 bases for V and 2 bases for J; bases not matched to a gene: 9. Germline CDR1 SGHTA, CDR2 FQGTGA. This CDR3 reads CASSPDSGTPYEQYF. As DNA, the CDR3 is TGTGCCAGCAGCCCTGACAGCGGGACCCCCTACGAGCAGTACTTC.

V usage is TRBV28 and J usage is TRBJ1-6, with 9 bases lining up with TRBD1. This CDR3 spans 14 amino acids. V shed 3 bases, J shed 7 bases, and the junction held 1 base outside the gene matches. Germline CDR1 reads MDHEN; CDR2 reads SYDVKM. Written as DNA, the CDR3 is TGTGCCAGCAGTTTGACAGGGGGGAATTCACCCCTCCACTTT. Its translation is CASSLTGGNSPLHF.

The chain couples TRBV11-3 to TRBJ2-7; a weak D match, TRBD1 (6 bases). Per germline, CDR1 SGHNT and CDR2 YENEEA. V was cut by 3 bases and J by 4 bases, with 16 bases left in between. This CDR3 contains 15 residues. CDR3 region: CASSFPDSSRYEQYF. DNA for the CDR3: TGTGCCAGCAGCTTCCCGGACAGTAGCAGATACGAGCAGTACTTC.

This clone ranks as medium-sized (0.01 to 0.1%). The V call is TRBV4-2, the J call TRBJ1-5; the D gene is possibly TRBD1 (5 bases). The CDR3 extends over 16 amino acids. Germline-derived CDR1 and CDR2 are LGHNA and YNFKEQ. The ends were cut back, 6 bases at V and 5 bases at J, with 20 bases in the middle. CDR3 bases: TGTGCCAGCAGACAGGAAGACAGTGAAACCTATCAGCCCCAGCATTTT. Amino acids: CASRQEDSETYQPQHF.

The CDR3 is CASSLPREETGELFF. The CDR3 DNA reads as TGCGCCAGCAGCTTGCCCCGGGAGGAGACCGGGGAGCTGTTTTTT. This chain connects TRBV5-1 to TRBJ2-2; 7 nucleotides line up with TRBD2. J gave up 5 bases and V 1 base, and 5 bases lay outside the gene matches. The CDR3 consists of 15 residues. Per the germline V gene, CDR1 is SGHRS and CDR2 is YFSETQ. The variable domain in full, completed from reference TRBV5-1 and TRBJ2-2, reads KAGVTQTPRYLIKTRGQQVTLSCSPISGHRSVSWYQQTPGQGLQFLFEYFSETQRNKGNFPGRFSGRQFSNSRSEMNVSTLELGDSALYLCASSLPREETGELFFGEGSRLTVL.

V is TRBV15 and J is TRBJ2-1, with 8 positions matching TRBD2. Trimming took 1 base from V and 0 from J; bases not matched to a gene: 5. The CDR3 runs to 17 residues. The germline gives CDR1 LNHNV, CDR2 YYDKDF (reference sequence). The CDR3 DNA reads TGTGCCACCAGCAGAGGGGTAGCGGGGCTCTCCTACAATGAGCAGTTCTTC. Translation gives CATSRGVAGLSYNEQFF.

CDR3 region: CASSLQTSGGRETQYF. The CDR3 region has the DNA TGTGCCAGCAGTTTACAAACTAGCGGGGGGCGGGAGACCCAGTACTTC. The chain has TRBV27 and TRBJ2-5, with TRBD2 identical over 12 bases. The CDR3 has 16 amino acids. Germline trimming cut 2 bases from V and 5 bases from J; bases unmatched to any gene: 6. The V gene's germline CDR1 is MNHEY and CDR2 SMNVEV (reference sequence).

The chain employs TRBV5-4 and TRBJ2-1, with D maybe TRBD1 (7 bases). Deletions cut 2 bases from V and 8 bases from J, with 20 bases between. The CDR3 is 16 amino acids. Germline V gene data show CDR1 as SGHNT and CDR2 as YYREEE (reference sequence). CDR3 in DNA: TGTGCCAGCAGCTTACGTAGACAGGGAGGAATTGATGAGCAGTTCTTC. Its protein product is CASSLRRQGGIDEQFF.

The chain links TRBV25-1 to TRBJ1-2; 7 nucleotides agree with TRBD1. V dropped 3 bases and J dropped 0; count of bases not matched to a gene: 4. The germline V gene encodes CDR1 MGHDK and CDR2 SYGVNS. CDR3 length: 15 residues. CDR3 in amino acids: CASSEGTAPNYGYTF. The CDR3 DNA is TGTGCCAGCAGTGAGGGGACAGCACCTAACTATGGCTACACCTTC.

The chain recombines TRBV5-1 with TRBJ2-3, with D maybe TRBD1 (6 bases). Germline V gives CDR1 SGHRS, CDR2 YFSETQ. With 0 bases removed from V and 4 bases from J, the gap between germline ends came to 12 bases. The length of the CDR3 is 15 residues. Here the CDR3 DNA reads TGCGCCAGCAGCTTGGCCTACAGGGATGCAGATACGCAGTATTTT. Amino acid sequence: CASSLAYRDADTQYF.

V gene TRBV19 combines with J gene TRBJ2-2, with D possibly TRBD1 on 6 matching bases. The V end was cut by 8 bases, the J end by 3 bases, with 19 bases between. CDR1 LNHDA and CDR2 SQIVND come from the germline V gene (reference sequence). This CDR3 has 16 amino acids. CDR3 sequence (DNA): TGTGCCAGTTACGGAATCCGGGACACATACACCGGGGAGCTGTTTTTT. Translating it yields CASYGIRDTYTGELFF.

CDR3 nucleotides: TGTGCCAGCACTGTACCGGGACAAACCTACAATGAGCAGTTCTTC. Encoded protein: CASTVPGQTYNEQFF. The chain employs TRBV28 and TRBJ2-1; D may be TRBD1 (6 bases). Germline V gives CDR1 MDHEN, CDR2 SYDVKM. This CDR3 contains 15 residues. Deletions cut 7 bases from V and 2 bases from J, with 15 bases between. Drawing the rest from reference TRBV28 and TRBJ2-1, the complete variable domain is DVKVTQSSRYLVKRTGEKVFLECVQDMDHENMFWYRQDPGLGLRLIYFSYDVKMKEKGDIPEGYSVSREKKERFSLILESASTNQTSMYLCASTVPGQTYNEQFFGPGTRLTVL.

The chain combines TRBV12-3 or TRBV12-4 with TRBJ1-5; D remains ambiguous. The CDR3 length is 12 residues. Deletions cut 4 bases from V and 0 bases from J, with 1 base between. The CDR3 nucleotides are TGTGCCAGCAGTTATAGCAATCAGCCCCAGCATTTT. This codes for CASSYSNQPQHF.

V is TRBV27 and J is TRBJ2-2; TRBD2 matches at 7 bases. CDR1 and CDR2 (germline): MNHEY, SMNVEV (reference sequence). With V trimmed by 6 bases and J by 4 bases, 11 bases remained unmatched. This CDR3 has 16 residues. The CDR3 region has the DNA TGTGCCAGCAGCCCCCCCGGGGCGGGAGTCACCGGGGAGCTGTTTTTT. It is translated as CASSPPGAGVTGELFF.

V and J are TRBV11-2 and TRBJ1-5; D perhaps matches TRBD1 (5 bases). The CDR3 spans 17 residues. The V and J ends lost 0 bases and 6 bases respectively, with 18 bases between them. The germline V gene encodes CDR1 SGHAT and CDR2 FQNNGV. For the CDR3, the DNA is TGTGCCAGCAGCTTAGATCGTGTTGGCAGGGAGGGTCAGCCCCAGCATTTT. It codes for CASSLDRVGREGQPQHF.

V usage is TRBV4-2 and J usage is TRBJ2-3; 7 bases fit TRBD2. This CDR3 region has 15 residues. With V trimmed by 7 bases and J by 0 bases, 7 bases remained unmatched. Germline V lookup: CDR1 LGHNA, CDR2 YNFKEQ. The CDR3 coding sequence is TGTGCCAGCAAATCGGGACTACTGAGCACAGATACGCAGTATTTT. This codes for CASKSGLLSTDTQYF.

This sequence joins TRBV30 and TRBJ1-5, with D uncertain. V lost 4 bases and J 2 bases, leaving 18 bases between the germline ends. The CDR3 is 16 residues long. Germline CDR1 and CDR2: GTSNPN and SVGIG (reference sequence). The CDR3 loop is CAWNLGRDRRNQPQHF. CDR3 sequence (DNA): TGTGCCTGGAACCTGGGGAGGGATCGACGCAATCAGCCCCAGCATTTT.

J is TRBJ1-1 and V is TRBV30; D unresolved. Germline V gene sequence: CDR1 GTSNPN, CDR2 SVGIG (reference sequence). The CDR3 spans 15 residues. Trimming shortened V by 0 bases and J by 4 bases, and 15 bases separated the two germline ends. CDR3 nucleotides: TGTGCCTGGAGTGTATCCTTGGCGGGCCTCACTGAAGCTTTCTTT. Its translation: CAWSVSLAGLTEAFF.

The CDR3 loop reads CASSSPGGSAYEQYF. CDR3 coding DNA: TGTGCCAGCAGTTCCCCGGGGGGGTCAGCCTACGAGCAGTACTTC. This sequence joins TRBV27 and TRBJ2-7; the match to TRBD2 covers 8 bases. The germline gives CDR1 MNHEY, CDR2 SMNVEV (reference sequence). This CDR3 region has 15 residues. V was pared by 4 bases and J by 2 bases, with 7 bases of the junction left unmatched.

V is TRBV5-1 and J is TRBJ2-2; weak D call: TRBD1 (5 bases). Germline-derived CDR1 and CDR2 are SGHRS and YFSETQ. This CDR3 spans 16 amino acids. V lost 0 bases to trimming and J lost 2 bases, with 11 bases between them. Written as DNA, the CDR3 is TGCGCCAGCAGCTTGGGAGGCAGGGCTAACACCGGGGAGCTGTTTTTT. Translating it yields CASSLGGRANTGELFF. Drawing the rest from reference TRBV5-1 and TRBJ2-2, the complete variable domain is KAGVTQTPRYLIKTRGQQVTLSCSPISGHRSVSWYQQTPGQGLQFLFEYFSETQRNKGNFPGRFSGRQFSNSRSEMNVSTLELGDSALYLCASSLGGRANTGELFFGEGSRLTVL.

The V and J genes are TRBV27 and TRBJ1-6, with TRBD1 matching over 9 bases. The J segment lost 8 bases and the V segment lost 4 bases, leaving 3 bases of the junction unmatched. From germline, CDR1 is MNHEY and CDR2 SMNVEV (reference sequence). The CDR3 totals 14 residues. CDR3: CASSSGTGYSPLHF. In DNA form, the CDR3 reads TGTGCCAGCAGTTCCGGGACAGGGTATTCACCCCTCCACTTT.

V gene TRBV28 combines with J gene TRBJ2-6; D may be TRBD1 (5 bases). CDR1 is MDHEN, CDR2 SYDVKM, per germline. Trimming shortened V by 5 bases and J by 0 bases, and 11 bases separated the two germline ends. The length of the CDR3 is 16 residues. The CDR3 DNA sequence: TGTGCCAGCAGTCTTACAGGCCTCTCTGGGGCCAACGTCCTGACTTTC. Protein: CASSLTGLSGANVLTF.

The CDR3 nucleotides read TGTGCCAGTAAGTTCGGGGGTCAGCCCCAGCATTTT. Translated, it gives CASKFGGQPQHF. This chain uses TRBV19 with TRBJ1-5; a weak D match, TRBD1 (5 bases). This CDR3 spans 12 amino acids. V dropped 7 bases and J dropped 6 bases, with 10 bases sitting between them. Germline V gives CDR1 LNHDA, CDR2 SQIVND (reference sequence).